The 30 T cell receptor beta chains below were found in one sample sequenced in a study of human CD8 memory T cell subsets. UMI-labeled 5' RACE generated the TCR beta libraries. Each CDR3 protein gets one entry in TCRdb, which reprocessed the 5' RACE reads and gives no DNA. This sample's clone table lists approximately 11,000 distinct CDR3 sequences. Sequencing used CD8+ T cells from PBMCs. The receptors stem from a human donor in good health.

The chain's CDR3 is CASGGTLNEQFF. The chain links TRBV11-2 to TRBJ2-1; absent DNA, TCRdb's TRBD1 call cannot be checked. This CDR3 has 12 residues. Germline V gene sequence: CDR1 SGHAT, CDR2 FQNNGV.

The chain employs TRBV6-5 and TRBJ2-2; the TCRdb D gene call, TRBD2, has no DNA to confirm it. The CDR3 totals 17 residues. The V gene's germline CDR1 is MNHEY and CDR2 SVGAGI. CDR3 residues: CASSPPGLAGVTGELFF.

This sequence joins TRBV3-1 and TRBJ2-1; the D call from TCRdb, TRBD1, cannot be confirmed without DNA. The germline gives CDR1 LGHDT, CDR2 YNNKEL (reference sequence). This CDR3 has 17 residues. CDR3 in amino acids: CASSQDLDRGFTGEQFF.

The chain couples TRBV9 to TRBJ2-7; TCRdb reports TRBD2, a call that lacks DNA to check it against. This CDR3 region has 14 residues. Per the germline V gene, CDR1 is SGDLS and CDR2 is YYNGEE. CDR3 region: CASSVVSSGYEQYF.

Measured by frequency, this clonotype is medium-sized. The chain carries TRBV27 and TRBJ2-7; TCRdb picks TRBD1, but there is no DNA to check that call. The V gene's germline CDR1 is MNHEY and CDR2 SMNVEV (reference sequence). The CDR3 contains 11 residues. The CDR3 protein is CASRQGYEQYF.

This chain joins TRBV7-8 and TRBJ2-1. CDR3 length: 13 amino acids. The V gene's germline CDR1 is SGHVS and CDR2 FQNEAQ. CDR3 sequence: CASSFSSYNEQFF.

By frequency, this clonotype is medium-sized. The chain recombines TRBV4-3 with TRBJ2-6. Germline V gene sequence: CDR1 LGHNA, CDR2 YSLEER. The CDR3 runs 16 residues. The CDR3 here is CASSQGSSPGANVLTF.

This clonotype counts as medium-sized by frequency. The chain recombines TRBV29-1 with TRBJ2-7; TCRdb picks TRBD1, but there is no DNA to check that call. From germline, CDR1 is SQVTM and CDR2 ANQGSEA. The CDR3 is 14 amino acids. CDR3 in amino acids: CSVIPPDREHEQYF.

The chain is built from TRBV2 and TRBJ2-5; TCRdb proposes TRBD1, but this gene call is untestable without DNA. Germline CDR1 SNHLY, CDR2 FYNNEI. The CDR3 has 16 residues. The chain's CDR3 is CASSEGQDTFQETQYF.

This clonotype counts as medium-sized by frequency. The chain links TRBV19 to TRBJ1-5; TCRdb reports TRBD1, a call that lacks DNA to check it against. The V gene's germline CDR1 is LNHDA and CDR2 SQIVND (reference sequence). This CDR3 contains 14 residues. This CDR3 is CASSIWTGDQPQHF.

The CDR3 sequence is CASSDEWGYNEQFF. This chain joins TRBV6-1 and TRBJ2-1. The CDR3 contains 14 residues. Germline V gives CDR1 MNHNS, CDR2 SASEGT.

This CDR3 is CASSSTGSTGELFF. This chain uses TRBV7-6 with TRBJ2-2; TCRdb returns TRBD1, unconfirmable since there is no DNA. The germline CDR1 and CDR2 sequences are SGHVS and FNYEAQ. The CDR3 spans 14 residues.

The chain employs TRBV28 and TRBJ2-7; no DNA is available, so the TRBD2 call from TCRdb remains unchecked. Germline V CDR1 and CDR2: MDHEN, SYDVKM. This CDR3 spans 15 amino acids. The CDR3 reads CASSDPGLANYEQYF. Full variable domain (remainder filled in from reference TRBV28 and TRBJ2-7): DVKVTQSSRYLVKRTGEKVFLECVQDMDHENMFWYRQDPGLGLRLIYFSYDVKMKEKGDIPEGYSVSREKKERFSLILESASTNQTSMYLCASSDPGLANYEQYFGPGTRLTVT.

The chain employs TRBV11-2 and TRBJ1-2. Germline V gene sequence: CDR1 SGHAT, CDR2 FQNNGV. The CDR3 covers 13 residues. CDR3 loop: CASSLVGDNGYTF. Combining the CDR3 with reference TRBV11-2 and TRBJ1-2 gives the whole variable domain EAGVAQSPRYKIIEKRQSVAFWCNPISGHATLYWYQQILGQGPKLLIQFQNNGVVDDSQLPKDRFSAERLKGVDSTLKIQPAKLEDSAVYLCASSLVGDNGYTFGSGTRLTVV.

The gene calls are TRBV20-1 and TRBJ2-2. Per germline, CDR1 DFQATT and CDR2 SNEGSKA (reference sequence). The CDR3 extends over 13 amino acids. CDR3 protein: CSAREPNTGELFF.

The chain joins TRBV12-5 to TRBJ2-3; with no DNA, the TCRdb D assignment of TRBD1 cannot be verified. Looked up from germline, CDR1 is LGHNT and CDR2 is FRNRAP. This CDR3 region has 16 residues. CDR3 loop: CASGLALREFTDTQYF.

This chain uses TRBV19 with TRBJ1-1; TCRdb proposes TRBD1, but this gene call is untestable without DNA. The germline V gene encodes CDR1 LNHDA and CDR2 SQIVND (reference sequence). The CDR3 consists of 14 residues. This chain's CDR3 is CASSSGQGGTEAFF.

This clonotype ranks as medium-sized in terms of frequency. V gene TRBV29-1 combines with J gene TRBJ2-2; TCRdb's D gene call, TRBD1, goes unchecked for lack of DNA. The length of the CDR3 is 15 residues. From germline, CDR1 is SQVTM and CDR2 ANQGSEA. The CDR3 reads CSVELAGEGTGELFF.

Its frequency marks this clonotype as medium-sized (0.01 to 0.1%). This chain links TRBV5-1 with TRBJ2-7; absent DNA, TCRdb's TRBD1 call cannot be checked. Germline CDR1 reads SGHRS; CDR2 reads YFSETQ. The CDR3 totals 12 residues. CDR3 sequence: CASTEGQNEQYF.

By frequency, this clonotype registers medium-sized. This chain uses TRBV6-5 with TRBJ1-1; TCRdb's D gene call, TRBD1, goes unchecked for lack of DNA. CDR1 is MNHEY and CDR2 is SVGAGI in the germline V gene. This CDR3 contains 14 residues. The CDR3 sequence: CASSMQGMGTEAFF.

This chain connects TRBV20-1 to TRBJ2-1; TCRdb's assignment of TRBD2 cannot be checked, as there is no DNA. CDR3 length equals 17 residues. The germline gives CDR1 DFQATT, CDR2 SNEGSKA (reference sequence). Here the CDR3 reads CSARPRLAGKLRDEQFF.

The chain employs TRBV14 and TRBJ2-1; the D gene TCRdb calls, TRBD2, cannot be checked with no DNA. This CDR3 comprises 16 residues. Germline CDR1 reads SGHDN; CDR2 reads FVKESK. CDR3 loop: CASSQGWTSGSNEQFF.

V and J are TRBV5-8 and TRBJ1-1. Germline V lookup: CDR1 SGHTS, CDR2 YDEGEE. This CDR3 contains 12 residues. The CDR3: CASSSERAEAFF.

The gene calls are TRBV28 and TRBJ1-5; TCRdb selects TRBD1, and the lack of DNA leaves this call unchecked. The CDR3 covers 14 residues. Germline V lookup: CDR1 MDHEN, CDR2 SYDVKM. The CDR3 loop is CASSLLQGDQPQHF.

The chain joins TRBV4-2 to TRBJ2-7; lacking DNA, the TRBD1 call made by TCRdb goes unchecked. The CDR3 is 13 residues long. CDR1 and CDR2 (germline): LGHNA, YNFKEQ. The CDR3 spells CASSPGQSYEQYF.

The gene calls are TRBV24-1 and TRBJ2-1; TCRdb's D call of TRBD1 is untestable without DNA. CDR1 is KGHDR and CDR2 is SFDVKD in the germline V gene. The length of the CDR3 is 16 residues. CDR3 amino acids: CATSDPRGGPYNEQFF.

This chain joins TRBV28 and TRBJ2-5; there is no DNA to check the TCRdb D call of TRBD2. Germline CDR1 and CDR2: MDHEN and SYDVKM. The CDR3 is 16 residues long. The CDR3 sequence: CASSPLAGVRQETQYF.

J is TRBJ2-7 and V is TRBV6-5. This CDR3 spans 14 amino acids. The V gene's germline CDR1 is MNHEY and CDR2 SVGAGI. CDR3 sequence reads: CASSYSVQPYEQYF.

Measured by frequency, this clonotype is medium-sized. J is TRBJ2-7 and V is TRBV9; TCRdb's assignment of TRBD2 cannot be checked, as there is no DNA. CDR3 length equals 15 residues. CDR1 SGDLS and CDR2 YYNGEE come from the germline V gene. The CDR3 loop is CASSVDGRGGAKQYF.

This chain links TRBV20-1 with TRBJ1-2. Per germline, CDR1 DFQATT and CDR2 SNEGSKA (reference sequence). CDR3 size: 16 residues. The CDR3 protein is CSARAPDDPFDYGYTF.